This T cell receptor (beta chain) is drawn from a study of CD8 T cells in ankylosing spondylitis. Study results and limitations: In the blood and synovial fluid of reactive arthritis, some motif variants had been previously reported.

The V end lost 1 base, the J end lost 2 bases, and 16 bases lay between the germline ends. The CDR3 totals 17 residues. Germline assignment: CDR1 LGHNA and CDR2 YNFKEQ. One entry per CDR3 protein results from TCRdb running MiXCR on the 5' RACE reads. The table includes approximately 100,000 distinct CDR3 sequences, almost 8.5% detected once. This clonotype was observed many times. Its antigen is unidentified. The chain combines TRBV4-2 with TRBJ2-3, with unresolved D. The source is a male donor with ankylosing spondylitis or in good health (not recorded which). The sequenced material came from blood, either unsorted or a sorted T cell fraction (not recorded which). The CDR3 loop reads CASSQGSAEEITDTQYF. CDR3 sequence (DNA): TGTGCCAGCAGCCAAGGGTCGGCAGAAGAGATCACAGATACGCAGTATTTT.